Reported below is one T cell receptor beta chain. Germline V gives CDR1 SNHLY, CDR2 FYNNEI. Trimming took 5 bases from V and 1 from J, leaving 14 bases between them. The CDR3 is made up of 16 amino acids. The sample belongs to a study of cytotoxic CD8 clonotypes in ibrutinib-treated CLL. Sequencing was performed with immunoSEQ multiplex PCR; in TCRdb, only in-frame clones are kept and a portion is missing. The table lists about 250,000 clones, 70% of them singletons, with over 15% in the top ten. Material: PBMCs, obtained after 24 months of ibrutinib treatment. The chain has TRBV2 and TRBJ2-2; D is undetermined. The clonotype was recovered from a human donor with chronic lymphocytic leukemia. CDR3 protein: CASSSFPPRNTGELFF. The DNA of the CDR3 is TGTGCCAGCAGTTCTTTCCCGCCCAGGAACACCGGGGAGCTGTTTTTT.